What follows are 27 T cell receptor beta chains derived from one specimen sequenced in a study of blood T cell repertoires in COVID-19. The assay was immunoSEQ multiplex PCR, and TCRdb's table has in-frame clones only and misses some. The sample shows roughly 300,000 clones, around 84% of them seen only once. Sequenced: PBMCs or T cells enriched from blood (not recorded which). These receptors came from a woman between 50 and 59 years old who had recovered from COVID-19.

V usage is TRBV7-2 and J usage is TRBJ1-3; tentative D call: TRBD1 (6 bases). The germline V gene has CDR1 SGHTA and CDR2 FQGNSA. Between the trimmed V and J ends, which lost 5 bases and 0 bases, there was a span of 14 bases. The CDR3 loop spans 16 amino acids. The CDR3: CASSLTGRSSGNTIYF. The CDR3 coding sequence is TGTGCCAGCAGCCTGACAGGCAGAAGCTCTGGAAACACCATATATTTT.

In its sample, this clone was seen a few times. This sequence joins TRBV7-2 and TRBJ1-2; tentative D call: TRBD1 (6 bases). Germline V gene data show CDR1 as SGHTA and CDR2 as FQGNSA. The CDR3 is made up of 16 amino acids. The V and J ends lost 4 bases and 1 base respectively, with 16 bases between them. CDR3 DNA sequence: TGTGCCAGCAGCTCACCGCGGGGGCACCTTAACTATGGCTACACCTTC. Its protein product is CASSSPRGHLNYGYTF.

The chain recombines TRBV2 with TRBJ2-2, with TRBD1 matching 8 bases. V gave up 5 bases and J gave up 4 bases; unmatched junction bases: 6. The CDR3 length is 15 residues. Germline V gene data show CDR1 as SNHLY and CDR2 as FYNNEI. The CDR3 sequence: CASSSQGAGTGELFF. The CDR3 DNA is TGTGCCAGCAGTTCTCAGGGGGCGGGCACCGGGGAGCTGTTTTTT.

This chain links TRBV5-1 with TRBJ1-4; D gene uncertain. The length of the CDR3 is 14 residues. Germline CDR1 and CDR2: SGHRS and YFSETQ. The V end was cut by 0 bases, the J end by 5 bases, with 8 bases between. The CDR3 DNA reads TGCGCCAGCAGCTTGGGGGAGGTGAATGAAAAACTGTTTTTT. Translation gives CASSLGEVNEKLFF.

This clone was detected once. The gene calls are TRBV7-3 and TRBJ2-1; TRBD2 matches at 9 bases. This CDR3 contains 14 residues. With V trimmed by 5 bases and J by 7 bases, 6 bases remained unmatched. Germline V gives CDR1 SGHTA, CDR2 FQGTGA. CDR3 sequence: CASSPEAGGNEQFF. In DNA, the CDR3 is TGTGCCAGCAGCCCCGAGGCGGGGGGGAATGAGCAGTTCTTC.

The chain carries TRBV11-2 and TRBJ1-1, with D maybe TRBD1 (5 bases). The V gene lost 2 bases and the J gene lost 11 bases, with 6 bases spanning the gap. Germline V CDR1 and CDR2: SGHAT, FQNNGV. The length of the CDR3 is 10 residues. In nucleotides, the CDR3 is TGTGCCAGCAGCTTAAGACAGGCTTTCTTT. Translating it yields CASSLRQAFF.

The V call is TRBV20-1, the J call TRBJ1-2; TRBD1 aligns across 7 bases. Germline V lookup: CDR1 DFQATT, CDR2 SNEGSKA (reference sequence). V lost 3 bases and J lost 3; bases outside the gene matches: 1. This CDR3 is 12 amino acids long. The CDR3 DNA is TGCAGTGCTAGTGGGACAGACTATGGCTACACCTTC. Residues: CSASGTDYGYTF.

V is TRBV5-4 and J is TRBJ1-1; the D gene is possibly TRBD1 (6 bases). The CDR3 length is 14 residues. V was pared by 5 bases and J by 6 bases, with 17 bases between. Germline CDR1 and CDR2: SGHNT and YYREEE (reference sequence). The CDR3 spells CASRANRDGAEAFF. The DNA of the CDR3 is TGTGCCAGCAGGGCAAACAGGGACGGGGCTGAAGCTTTCTTT.

The chain has TRBV7-2 and TRBJ2-7, with 10 bases lining up with TRBD1. The CDR3 has 13 residues. Trimming cost V 8 bases and J 3 bases; bases outside gene matches: 4. Germline V gene data show CDR1 as SGHTA and CDR2 as FQGNSA. The CDR3 protein is CASCRDRGYEQYF. In DNA, the CDR3 is TGTGCCAGCTGCCGGGACAGGGGCTACGAGCAGTACTTC.

The chain employs TRBV27 and TRBJ1-5, with D perhaps TRBD1 (5 bases). Trimming pared 6 bases from V and 6 bases from J, leaving 15 bases between. The germline V gene has CDR1 MNHEY and CDR2 SMNVEV (reference sequence). CDR3 length equals 14 residues. The CDR3 DNA follows: TGTGCCAGCAGAGTGAGAGGGGAGGGTCAGCCCCAGCATTTT. Protein sequence: CASRVRGEGQPQHF.

This sequence joins TRBV7-9 and TRBJ1-1, with TRBD1 identical over 7 bases. Germline CDR1 is SEHNR and CDR2 is FQNEAQ (reference sequence). The ends lost 5 bases at V and 6 bases at J; junction bases unmatched: 9. This CDR3 is built from 14 residues. The CDR3 DNA sequence: TGTGCCAGCAGCGCCACAGGGGTGGAGGCTGAAGCTTTCTTT. As protein: CASSATGVEAEAFF. Supplemented by reference TRBV7-9 and TRBJ1-1, the full variable domain reads DTGVSQNPRHKITKRGQNVTFRCDPISEHNRLYWYRQTLGQGPEFLTYFQNEAQLEKSRLLSDRFSAERPKGSFSTLEIQRTEQGDSAMYLCASSATGVEAEAFFGQGTRLTVV.

This chain links TRBV18 with TRBJ1-4, with D maybe TRBD1 (5 bases). The germline CDR1 and CDR2 sequences are KGHSH and LQKENI. Trimming removed 5 bases from V and 8 bases from J, with 12 bases in between. This CDR3 comprises 13 residues. DNA for the CDR3: TGTGCCAGCTCATTGCAGGGATTGGAAAAACTGTTTTTT. Translated, it gives CASSLQGLEKLFF.

V gene TRBV3-1 (or the pseudogene TRBV3-2) combines with J gene TRBJ1-6; TRBD1 might be the D (5 bases). CDR1 LGHDT and CDR2 YNNKEL come from the germline V gene (reference sequence). The V and J ends lost 6 bases and 3 bases respectively, with 12 bases between them. The CDR3 has 15 residues. The CDR3 nucleotides are TGTGCCAGCAGTAACCGAGACAGCTATAATTCACCCCTCCACTTT. Its protein is CASSNRDSYNSPLHF.

The genes are TRBV7-3 and TRBJ2-6; tentatively, D is TRBD1 (5 bases). The ends were cut back, 5 bases at V and 2 bases at J, with 13 bases in the middle. The V gene's germline CDR1 is SGHTA and CDR2 FQGTGA. The CDR3 extends over 16 amino acids. The CDR3: CASSTQGRAGANVLTF. In DNA, the CDR3 is TGTGCCAGCAGCACCCAGGGTAGGGCTGGGGCCAACGTCCTGACTTTC. Full variable domain (missing parts from reference TRBV7-3 and TRBJ2-6): GAGVSQTPSNKVTEKGKYVELRCDPISGHTALYWYRQSLGQGPEFLIYFQGTGAADDSGLPNDRFFAVRPEGSVSTLKIQRTERGDSAVYLCASSTQGRAGANVLTFGAGSRLTVL.

The rearrangement links TRBV5-8 to TRBJ2-1, with 7 bases fitting TRBD2. V gave up 0 bases and J gave up 9 bases; unmatched junction bases: 3. Germline V gene data show CDR1 as SGHTS and CDR2 as YDEGEE. The CDR3 is 13 amino acids. The CDR3 bases are TGTGCCAGCAGCTTGGCCGCTAGCGGTGAGCAGTTCTTC. Protein: CASSLAASGEQFF.

The V call is TRBV19, the J call TRBJ1-1; D is ambiguous. Looked up from germline, CDR1 is LNHDA and CDR2 is SQIVND (reference sequence). The CDR3 runs 11 residues. V shed 9 bases and J shed 6 bases, with 11 bases lying between them. The chain's CDR3 is CARGLRAEAFF. The CDR3 nucleotides read TGTGCCAGAGGTCTACGGGCTGAAGCTTTCTTT.

This clone was detected a few times. The chain has TRBV9 and TRBJ2-1; 10 bases are shared with TRBD2. Germline V gene lookup returns CDR1 SGDLS and CDR2 YYNGEE. The CDR3 has 15 residues. Trimming at V came to 0 bases and at J to 4 bases, leaving 1 base not matched to a gene. The CDR3 loop is CASSVVAGGYNEQFF. CDR3 sequence (DNA): TGTGCCAGCAGCGTAGTAGCGGGAGGTTACAATGAGCAGTTCTTC.

The V gene is TRBV20-1, the J gene TRBJ2-7; 8 bases fit TRBD1. CDR3 length equals 13 residues. The germline CDR1 and CDR2 sequences are DFQATT and SNEGSKA (reference sequence). Germline trimming cut 3 bases from V and 3 bases from J; bases unmatched to any gene: 4. Written as DNA, the CDR3 is TGCAGTGCTAGTCGGACAGGGCTCTACGAGCAGTACTTC. It specifies CSASRTGLYEQYF.

Only a few counts were recorded for this clone. The chain uses TRBV29-1 and TRBJ2-3, with 12 positions matching TRBD2. Per germline, CDR1 SQVTM and CDR2 ANQGSEA. The CDR3 has 15 residues. The ends lost 5 bases at V and 2 bases at J; junction bases unmatched: 5. The CDR3 DNA reads TGCAGCGTTCTAACTAGCGGGGGGCCCACAGATACGCAGTATTTT. This gives the protein CSVLTSGGPTDTQYF.

This clone was picked up a small number of times. V is TRBV2 and J is TRBJ1-2; 9 bases agree with TRBD1. Trimming took 6 bases from V and 4 from J; bases not matched to a gene: 9. CDR1 is SNHLY and CDR2 is FYNNEI in the germline V gene. The CDR3 runs to 15 residues. The CDR3 bases are TGTGCCAGCAGGGATCGGACAGGGGTGTTCTATGGCTACACCTTC. It codes for CASRDRTGVFYGYTF. Full variable domain (outside the CDR3, taken from reference TRBV2 and TRBJ1-2): EPEVTQTPSHQVTQMGQEVILRCVPISNHLYFYWYRQILGQKVEFLVSFYNNEISEKSEIFDDQFSVERPDGSNFTLKIRSTKLEDSAMYFCASRDRTGVFYGYTFGSGTRLTVV.

The chain uses TRBV15 and TRBJ2-7; 9 bases line up with TRBD1. V shed 8 bases, J shed 3 bases, and the junction held 11 bases outside the gene matches. There are 15 residues in the CDR3. Per the germline V gene, CDR1 is LNHNV and CDR2 is YYDKDF (reference sequence). Written as DNA, the CDR3 is TGTGCCACCGCACTGGAGGGGACAGGGCTCTACGAGCAGTACTTC. It yields the protein CATALEGTGLYEQYF.

V gene TRBV10-2 combines with J gene TRBJ2-2; D gene uncertain. The ends were cut back, 8 bases at V and 0 bases at J, with 10 bases in the middle. The germline V gene encodes CDR1 WSHSY and CDR2 SAAADI. This CDR3 is built from 14 residues. The CDR3 region is CASAAISNTGELFF. The CDR3 region has the DNA TGCGCCAGCGCCGCGATCTCGAACACCGGGGAGCTGTTTTTT.

The rearrangement links TRBV27 to TRBJ2-7; D is possibly TRBD2 (7 bases). V was cut by 5 bases and J by 0 bases, with 23 bases left in between. Germline V CDR1 and CDR2: MNHEY, SMNVEV (reference sequence). The CDR3 spans 18 residues. The CDR3 spells CASSLRPGGGGISYEQYF. The CDR3 region has the DNA TGTGCCAGCAGTCTACGGCCCGGGGGCGGGGGTATCTCCTACGAGCAGTACTTC.

V gene TRBV7-7 combines with J gene TRBJ2-5; D is undetermined. The CDR3 extends over 14 amino acids. The germline gives CDR1 SSHAT, CDR2 FNYEAQ (reference sequence). Trimming took 5 bases from V and 4 from J, leaving 14 bases between them. CDR3: CASSASGTGETQYF. The CDR3 DNA reads as TGTGCCAGCAGCGCTTCAGGTACTGGAGAGACCCAGTACTTC.

The chain links TRBV3-1 (or the pseudogene TRBV3-2) to TRBJ1-2; D is uncertain. The CDR3 is 13 amino acids. V lost 5 bases and J 3 bases, leaving 10 bases between the germline ends. Per germline, CDR1 LGHDT and CDR2 YNNKEL (reference sequence). The CDR3 loop reads CASSEGSYYGYTF. The CDR3 DNA sequence: TGTGCCAGCAGCGAGGGAAGTTACTATGGCTACACCTTC.

The chain recombines TRBV12-3 or TRBV12-4 with TRBJ1-2; no reliable D call. V was cut by 8 bases and J by 2 bases, with 9 bases left in between. This CDR3 contains 12 residues. The CDR3 bases are TGTGCCAGCCTAGGTGGGAACTATGGCTACACCTTC. Encoded protein: CASLGGNYGYTF.

The chain couples TRBV6-5 to TRBJ1-6; 9 nucleotides agree with TRBD1. The ends lost 2 bases at V and 7 bases at J; junction bases unmatched: 0. Per the germline V gene, CDR1 is MNHEY and CDR2 is SVGAGI. This CDR3 has 14 residues. CDR3 in amino acids: CASSYGTGNSPLHF. The DNA of the CDR3 is TGTGCCAGCAGTTACGGGACAGGGAATTCACCCCTCCACTTT.